Listed here are 27 T cell receptor beta chains from one sample, sequenced in a study of blood T cell repertoires in COVID-19 (dated by TCRdb to the early 2020s). Library construction relied on the immunoSEQ multiplex PCR assay. TCRdb re-hosts the immuneACCESS table, in-frame sequences only. Its copies lack some clones; in the studies checked, an unresolved V gene accounts for under half of them, and the cause for the rest is not known. Recorded for this sample are 100,000 to 150,000 clones; around 76% of them occurred a single time. Around 6% of the sample comes from the top ten. Sequencing input: peripheral blood. The receptor source for this set is a man aged 55 to 70 with acute or convalescent COVID-19.

The rearrangement links TRBV24-1 to TRBJ2-7; 11 bases line up with TRBD2. Losses at the gene ends were 3 bases for V and 0 bases for J; bases not matched to a gene: 0. The CDR3 length is 15 residues. From germline, CDR1 is KGHDR and CDR2 SFDVKD. Here the CDR3 reads CATSDTSGSSYEQYF. CDR3 DNA: TGTGCCACCAGTGATACTAGCGGGAGCTCCTACGAGCAGTACTTC.

This clone was seen once. This rearrangement joins TRBV20-1 to TRBJ2-3, with 8 bases that match TRBD2. After removal of 3 bases from V and 5 bases from J, the junction contained 4 bases not matched to a gene. The germline V gene has CDR1 DFQATT and CDR2 SNEGSKA (reference sequence). The CDR3 runs to 13 residues. CDR3 sequence (DNA): TGCAGTGCTAGTTTCGGGAGGGGAGATACGCAGTATTTT. Encoded protein: CSASFGRGDTQYF.

The chain couples TRBV5-6 to TRBJ2-2; 8 positions agree with TRBD2. Germline CDR1 is SGHDT and CDR2 is YYEEEE. V was clipped by 3 bases and J by 5 bases; unmatched bases: 3. This CDR3 contains 14 residues. CDR3 in DNA: TGTGCCAGCAGCTCGGGACTAGGTACCGGGGAGCTGTTTTTT. It translates to CASSSGLGTGELFF.

CDR3 DNA sequence: TGTGCCAGAACCCGGGGTCGGACAGCAACTAACTATGGCTACACCTTC. It yields the protein CARTRGRTATNYGYTF. V and J are TRBV25-1 and TRBJ1-2, with D possibly matching TRBD1 (6 bases). Per the germline V gene, CDR1 is MGHDK and CDR2 is SYGVNS. CDR3 length equals 16 residues. Trimming pared 9 bases from V and 0 bases from J, leaving 20 bases between.

This chain uses TRBV6-5 with TRBJ2-6; D not resolved. This CDR3 is 15 amino acids long. Between the trimmed V and J ends, which lost 8 bases and 0 bases, there was a span of 11 bases. Germline CDR1 reads MNHEY; CDR2 reads SVGAGI. CDR3 bases: TGTGCCAGCGGTACCAGTTCCTCTGGGGCCAACGTCCTGACTTTC. Translation: CASGTSSSGANVLTF.

J is TRBJ1-1 and V is TRBV6-5, with 9 bases lining up with TRBD1. This CDR3 spans 15 amino acids. Germline V gene lookup returns CDR1 MNHEY and CDR2 SVGAGI. Trimming at V came to 6 bases and at J to 4 bases, leaving 9 bases not matched to a gene. The CDR3 sequence: CASSLTGTGSTEAFF. CDR3 nucleotide sequence: TGTGCCAGCAGCCTAACCGGGACAGGGTCCACTGAAGCTTTCTTT.

This clone was recorded a few times. The rearrangement joins TRBV11-1 to TRBJ2-3; the match to TRBD1 covers 9 bases. Germline lookup yields CDR1 SGHAT and CDR2 FQDESV (reference sequence). Trimming removed 5 bases from V and 7 bases from J; junction bases left unmatched: 7. CDR3 size: 14 residues. For the CDR3, the DNA is TGTGCCAGCAGCCCCGGGACAGGGTGGAATACGCAGTATTTT. Its protein is CASSPGTGWNTQYF.

The gene calls are TRBV6-5 and TRBJ1-2; the match to TRBD1 covers 9 bases. With V trimmed by 2 bases and J by 8 bases, 6 bases remained unmatched. Germline CDR1 reads MNHEY; CDR2 reads SVGAGI. The CDR3 is 14 amino acids. The CDR3 spells CASSYTGQGVGYTF. The CDR3 DNA is TGTGCCAGCAGTTACACGGGACAGGGCGTCGGCTACACCTTC.

The genes are TRBV29-1 and TRBJ1-2; D possibly corresponds to TRBD1 (6 bases). The CDR3 length is 12 residues. Trimming took 7 bases from V and 4 from J, leaving 13 bases between them. Germline V gene lookup returns CDR1 SQVTM and CDR2 ANQGSEA. The CDR3 loop is CSGDTPAYGYTF. DNA for the CDR3: TGCAGCGGGGACACCCCCGCCTATGGCTACACCTTC.

CDR3 in DNA: TGTGCCAGCAGCTCGGAAGCGGTTGAGCAGTTCTTC. It encodes CASSSEAVEQFF. The chain uses TRBV7-2 and TRBJ2-1, with TRBD2 as a possible D gene (5 bases). CDR1 and CDR2 from the germline V gene are SGHTA and FQGNSA. V was shortened by 4 bases and J by 9 bases, with 10 bases between the two germline ends. The CDR3 is 12 amino acids.

The chain uses TRBV9 and TRBJ2-3; 13 bases align to TRBD2. Germline CDR1 is SGDLS and CDR2 is YYNGEE. The V gene end was trimmed by 4 bases and the J gene end by 4 bases; junction bases not matched to a gene: 6. The CDR3 sequence is 16 residues long. In DNA form, the CDR3 reads TGTGCCAGCAGCTCACTAGCGGGGGGGCCCGCAGATACGCAGTATTTT. It yields the protein CASSSLAGGPADTQYF.

The chain joins TRBV4-2 to TRBJ2-1; 10 nucleotides line up with TRBD2. The germline V gene has CDR1 LGHNA and CDR2 YNFKEQ. The CDR3 is 17 amino acids. The V segment lost 1 base and the J segment 7 bases; nucleotides outside the gene matches: 10. The CDR3 DNA sequence: TGTGCCAGCAGCCAAGTTTGGGCTAGCGGGGGACTTAATGAGCAGTTCTTC. It codes for CASSQVWASGGLNEQFF.

V and J are TRBV5-1 and TRBJ2-1; TRBD1 is a possible D gene (6 bases). The germline V and J ends were trimmed by 4 bases and 6 bases, with 14 bases remaining between them. The germline V gene encodes CDR1 SGHRS and CDR2 YFSETQ. The CDR3 covers 14 residues. The CDR3 reads CASSRIGQSNEQFF. CDR3 coding DNA: TGCGCCAGCAGCCGGATTGGACAGTCCAATGAGCAGTTCTTC.

This chain joins TRBV7-2 and TRBJ2-2; the D is unclear. Trimming cost V 4 bases and J 6 bases, with 12 bases left between them. The CDR3 length is 14 residues. Germline V gene sequence: CDR1 SGHTA, CDR2 FQGNSA. The CDR3 loop is CASSSGSTAGELFF. The CDR3 nucleotides read TGTGCCAGCAGCTCCGGCTCCACAGCCGGGGAGCTGTTTTTT.

In its sample, this clone was seen a few times. This chain links TRBV9 with TRBJ2-2, with TRBD2 matching over 8 bases. V dropped 4 bases and J dropped 3; count of bases not matched to a gene: 8. Germline CDR1 is SGDLS and CDR2 is YYNGEE. This CDR3 comprises 16 residues. In DNA form, the CDR3 reads TGTGCCAGCAGCTACCCGCCGGGGGGGCACACCGGGGAGCTGTTTTTT. This codes for CASSYPPGGHTGELFF.

The gene calls are TRBV4-2 and TRBJ2-7; D unresolved. The CDR3 has 15 residues. The V end lost 1 base, the J end lost 5 bases, and 15 bases lay between the germline ends. Germline values: CDR1 LGHNA, CDR2 YNFKEQ. As DNA, the CDR3 is TGTGCCAGCAGCCAAGGGCTTGACTCCCGTAACGAGCAGTACTTC. This translates into CASSQGLDSRNEQYF.

The chain joins TRBV20-1 to TRBJ2-3, with 11 positions matching TRBD2. The trim removed 3 bases at V and 2 bases at J, leaving 4 bases unmatched. From germline, CDR1 is DFQATT and CDR2 SNEGSKA (reference sequence). The CDR3 runs to 15 residues. This CDR3 is CSASPSGGTTDTQYF. The CDR3 bases are TGCAGTGCTAGTCCTAGCGGGGGGACCACAGATACGCAGTATTTT.

V gene TRBV4-1 combines with J gene TRBJ2-3; 8 bases map to TRBD1. CDR1 is MGHRA, CDR2 YSYEKL, per germline. CDR3 length: 16 amino acids. The trim removed 1 base at V and 3 bases at J, leaving 6 bases unmatched. The CDR3 here is CASSQGRQGTTDTQYF. The DNA of the CDR3 is TGCGCCAGCAGCCAAGGGAGACAGGGGACAACAGATACGCAGTATTTT.

This clone appeared a few times. The chain links TRBV12-1 to TRBJ2-7; the DNA was not compared with TRBD1, the D call given in the table. TRBV12-1 is labeled a pseudogene. The CDR3 loop spans 13 amino acids. CDR3 DNA: TGTGCCAGTCTTGAGTGGGGCTGCTACGAGCAGTACTTC. Its protein is CASLEWGCYEQYF.

V usage is TRBV7-3 and J usage is TRBJ2-3; the D gene is possibly TRBD2 (5 bases). CDR3 length: 15 amino acids. The V and J ends lost 1 base and 4 bases respectively, with 12 bases between them. In germline, CDR1 is SGHTA, CDR2 FQGTGA. CDR3 region: CASSLNGNPADTQYF. CDR3 DNA: TGTGCCAGCAGCTTAAACGGGAATCCCGCAGATACGCAGTATTTT.

The chain has TRBV5-1 and TRBJ2-7; the match to TRBD2 covers 7 bases. V lost 4 bases and J lost 5; bases outside the gene matches: 6. Germline lookup yields CDR1 SGHRS and CDR2 YFSETQ. The CDR3 runs 13 residues. The CDR3 nucleotides read TGCGCCAGCAGCCGGGAGGCGCTGGACGAGCAGTACTTC. Its protein is CASSREALDEQYF.

This chain's CDR3 is CATSDPGTGGYEQYF. DNA for the CDR3: TGTGCCACCAGTGACCCCGGGACAGGGGGCTACGAGCAGTACTTC. This chain links TRBV24-1 with TRBJ2-7, with 11 bases identical to TRBD1. Losses at the gene ends were 4 bases for V and 3 bases for J; bases not matched to a gene: 4. CDR1 is KGHDR, CDR2 SFDVKD, per germline. The CDR3 is 15 residues long.

J is TRBJ2-7 and V is TRBV7-2; 9 bases are a match to TRBD2. The CDR3 is made up of 15 amino acids. From germline, CDR1 is SGHTA and CDR2 FQGNSA. The J segment lost 4 bases and the V segment lost 0 bases, leaving 4 bases of the junction unmatched. CDR3 bases: TGTGCCAGCAGCTTAGCCCAGACTAGCGGTTACGAGCAGTACTTC. The encoded protein is CASSLAQTSGYEQYF.

V is TRBV5-1 and J is TRBJ1-6; no firm D call. CDR3 size: 14 residues. Trimming cost V 4 bases and J 6 bases, with 11 bases left between them. Germline V CDR1 and CDR2: SGHRS, YFSETQ. CDR3 sequence reads: CASSLEGGNSPLHF. CDR3 coding DNA: TGCGCCAGCAGCCTAGAGGGCGGTAATTCACCCCTCCACTTT.

For the CDR3, the DNA is TGTGCCAGCAGCCTGAGACTAGCCTCAGATGAGCAGTTCTTC. It is translated as CASSLRLASDEQFF. This chain links TRBV5-6 with TRBJ2-1, with TRBD2 matching over 7 bases. Germline values: CDR1 SGHDT, CDR2 YYEEEE. This CDR3 is built from 14 residues. With 4 bases clipped from V and 8 bases from J, the junction kept 9 bases outside the gene matches.

The chain combines TRBV30 with TRBJ1-2; 10 bases fit TRBD1. CDR1 GTSNPN and CDR2 SVGIG come from the germline V gene (reference sequence). The CDR3 is made up of 17 amino acids. Trimming took 5 bases from V and 3 from J; bases not matched to a gene: 15. The CDR3 loop is CAWGVDPPGQGYYGYTF. CDR3 DNA: TGTGCCTGGGGAGTCGATCCCCCGGGACAGGGGTACTATGGCTACACCTTC.

As to this clone: In the same sample, other DNA sequences code for this CDR3. The chain combines TRBV3-1 (or the pseudogene TRBV3-2) with TRBJ2-1; 7 bases map to TRBD2. Trimming removed 4 bases from V and 1 base from J; junction bases left unmatched: 4. The length of the CDR3 is 15 residues. CDR1 is LGHDT and CDR2 is YNNKEL in the germline V gene (reference sequence). CDR3 amino acids: CASSRTSRSYNEQFF. CDR3 in DNA: TGTGCCAGCAGCCGGACTAGTCGGTCCTACAATGAGCAGTTCTTC.